The entry below describes one T cell receptor beta chain. The sample belongs to a study of cytomegalovirus exposure and HLA in healthy donors. The PCR used 60 Vbeta and 13 Jbeta primers. Libraries were prepared by immunoSEQ multiplex PCR; TCRdb keeps only in-frame clonotypes and omits some of them. This sample's table has around 45,000 clones. This TCR was recovered from a male donor in good health and CMV-seronegative. The sample taken for sequencing was PBMCs.

For the CDR3, the DNA is TGTGCCAGCAGTTACACCACAGGATACAATGAAAAACTGTTTTTT. It codes for CASSYTTGYNEKLFF. The V gene is TRBV6-5, the J gene TRBJ1-4; D might be TRBD1 (5 bases). Germline assignment: CDR1 MNHEY and CDR2 SVGAGI. V gave up 2 bases and J gave up 5 bases, with 12 bases separating them. The CDR3 contains 15 residues.